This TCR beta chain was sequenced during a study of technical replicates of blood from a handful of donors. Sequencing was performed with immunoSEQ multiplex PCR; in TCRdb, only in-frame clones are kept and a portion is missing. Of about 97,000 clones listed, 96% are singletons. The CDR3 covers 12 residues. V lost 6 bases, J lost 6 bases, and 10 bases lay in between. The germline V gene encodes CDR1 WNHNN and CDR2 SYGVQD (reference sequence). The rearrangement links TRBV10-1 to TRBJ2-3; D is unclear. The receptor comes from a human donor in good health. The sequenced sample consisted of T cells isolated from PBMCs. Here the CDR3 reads CASSGPRDTQYF. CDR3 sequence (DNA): TGCGCCAGCAGCGGCCCGCGGGATACGCAGTATTTT.